Following are 23 T cell receptor beta chains from one sample sequenced in a study of blood T cell repertoires in COVID-19. Profiled with immunoSEQ multiplex PCR; TCRdb holds only in-frame clones, not every one. The sample consists of around 100,000 clones, around two thirds of them appearing once. Sequenced sample: peripheral blood. The receptors stem from a man in his 70s with COVID-19, enrolled during active disease.

This chain connects TRBV20-1 to TRBJ2-5, with TRBD2 as a possible D gene (5 bases). Trimming pared 4 bases from V and 5 bases from J, leaving 8 bases between. This CDR3 region has 11 residues. Germline CDR1 reads DFQATT; CDR2 reads SNEGSKA (reference sequence). The CDR3 reads CSATPGETQYF. For the CDR3, the DNA is TGCAGTGCTACTCCGGGGGAGACCCAGTACTTC.

The rearrangement links TRBV4-3 to TRBJ2-1; TRBD2 matches at 8 bases. The CDR3 loop spans 15 amino acids. V shed 4 bases, J shed 8 bases, and the junction held 10 bases outside the gene matches. Germline CDR1 LGHNA, CDR2 YSLEER. The CDR3, as DNA: TGCGCCAGCAGCCCCTTAACTAGCGGTCGCGATGAGCAGTTCTTC. This translates into CASSPLTSGRDEQFF.

The V and J genes are TRBV5-6 and TRBJ2-5; 12 bases map to TRBD1. The CDR3 contains 16 residues. V was clipped by 1 base and J by 6 bases; unmatched bases: 7. Germline V gene data show CDR1 as SGHDT and CDR2 as YYEEEE. The CDR3 DNA reads TGTGCCAGCAGCTTGCCGGGGGACAGGGGGCGAAAGACCCAGTACTTC. Encoded protein: CASSLPGDRGRKTQYF.

The V and J genes are TRBV3-1 (or the pseudogene TRBV3-2) and TRBJ2-2, with a weak D call TRBD1 (5 bases). Germline V gene data show CDR1 as LGHDT and CDR2 as YNNKEL (reference sequence). This CDR3 region has 17 residues. Trimming took off 0 bases at V and 0 bases at J, with 11 bases between the two ends. CDR3 in amino acids: CASSQEIGAANTGELFF. The CDR3 DNA sequence: TGTGCCAGCAGCCAAGAGATAGGGGCCGCGAACACCGGGGAGCTGTTTTTT.

This rearrangement joins TRBV15 to TRBJ2-1; 9 bases map to TRBD1. CDR3 length equals 15 residues. V lost 5 bases and J lost 6; bases outside the gene matches: 8. Per germline, CDR1 LNHNV and CDR2 YYDKDF (reference sequence). The CDR3 spells CATSGRDRVFNEQFF. CDR3 in DNA: TGTGCCACCAGCGGCCGGGACAGGGTTTTCAATGAGCAGTTCTTC.

V usage is TRBV29-1 and J usage is TRBJ1-1; TRBD1 is a possible D gene (6 bases). Germline assignment: CDR1 SQVTM and CDR2 ANQGSEA. The germline V and J ends were trimmed by 5 bases and 2 bases, with 9 bases remaining between them. CDR3 length equals 12 residues. As DNA, the CDR3 is TGCAGCGTTAGGGGGGGAAACACTGAAGCTTTCTTT. It codes for CSVRGGNTEAFF.

This clone showed up just a few times. The DNA of the CDR3 is TGTGCCAGCAGTGGGCTAAACAGGGGCGCTAGCAATCAGCCCCAGCATTTT. Residues: CASSGLNRGASNQPQHF. This chain uses TRBV6-1 with TRBJ1-5; 7 nucleotides match TRBD1. This CDR3 region has 17 residues. With V trimmed by 4 bases and J by 0 bases, 9 bases remained unmatched. Germline V gene sequence: CDR1 MNHNS, CDR2 SASEGT.

This chain connects TRBV12-5 to TRBJ1-1; possible D gene TRBD1, 6 bases. Trimming left V 1 base short and J 5 bases short, with 8 bases between. CDR3 length: 13 amino acids. CDR1 is LGHNT and CDR2 is FRNRAP in the germline V gene. This chain's CDR3 is CASGLEQGTEAFF. The DNA for the CDR3 is TGTGCTAGTGGTTTGGAACAGGGTACTGAAGCTTTCTTT.

This clone has only a few counts. The J gene is TRBJ2-7, the V gene TRBV4-2; 7 bases line up with TRBD1. The trim removed 2 bases at V and 7 bases at J, leaving 14 bases unmatched. CDR3 length: 16 residues. Germline assignment: CDR1 LGHNA and CDR2 YNFKEQ. CDR3 protein: CASSQRQGDMVWEQYF. The CDR3 coding sequence is TGTGCCAGCAGCCAACGACAGGGTGATATGGTTTGGGAGCAGTACTTC.

V and J are TRBV5-4 and TRBJ1-2; D is uncertain. CDR1 SGHNT and CDR2 YYREEE come from the germline V gene (reference sequence). The length of the CDR3 is 13 residues. V was clipped by 4 bases and J by 8 bases, with 15 bases between them. The CDR3 spells CASSLLGVLGYTF. DNA for the CDR3: TGTGCCAGCAGCCTCCTCGGGGTTTTGGGCTACACCTTC.

This chain uses TRBV28 with TRBJ2-1; 10 bases align to TRBD2. CDR1 is MDHEN, CDR2 SYDVKM, per germline. CDR3 length: 19 residues. Unmatched junction bases numbered 13, after V lost 5 bases and J lost 0 bases. The CDR3 DNA is TGTGCCAGCAGTCCTTCCAGCGGGAGGGCCAAGCCCTCCTACAATGAGCAGTTCTTC. It is translated as CASSPSSGRAKPSYNEQFF. The complete variable domain, with remaining parts taken from reference TRBV28 and TRBJ2-1, reads DVKVTQSSRYLVKRTGEKVFLECVQDMDHENMFWYRQDPGLGLRLIYFSYDVKMKEKGDIPEGYSVSREKKERFSLILESASTNQTSMYLCASSPSSGRAKPSYNEQFFGPGTRLTVL.

The chain recombines TRBV27 with TRBJ1-2; D is possibly TRBD1 (5 bases). The V gene lost 3 bases and the J gene lost 2 bases, with 13 bases spanning the gap. This CDR3 is 15 amino acids long. Germline V gives CDR1 MNHEY, CDR2 SMNVEV (reference sequence). The CDR3 bases are TGTGCCAGCAGTTTCCTACAGGCTTCGAACTATGGCTACACCTTC. It codes for CASSFLQASNYGYTF.

As concerns this clone: Relative to the germline gene, one junction end is altered; a read error may explain this. The V call is TRBV6-2 or TRBV6-3, the J call TRBJ2-7; TRBD2 is a possible D gene (6 bases). From germline, CDR1 is MNHEY and CDR2 SVGEGT. This CDR3 region has 16 residues. CDR3 in amino acids: CASSNSGSRGSYEQYF. CDR3 in DNA: TGTGCCAGCAGTAACTCCGGGAGCCGGGGATCGTACGAGCAGTACTTC.

The chain has TRBV5-1 and TRBJ2-2; 11 bases match TRBD2. Trimming at V came to 4 bases and at J to 3 bases, leaving 8 bases not matched to a gene. This CDR3 spans 17 amino acids. Per germline, CDR1 SGHRS and CDR2 YFSETQ. The CDR3 loop reads CASSGKLAGEHTGELFF. The DNA for the CDR3 is TGCGCCAGCAGCGGGAAACTAGCGGGAGAGCACACCGGGGAGCTGTTTTTT.

For the CDR3, the DNA is TGTGCCAGCAGTTACCGGGGTGGTCTGTTTTTGACCGCCTATAATTCACCCCTCCACTTT. Protein sequence: CASSYRGGLFLTAYNSPLHF. The V gene is TRBV6-2 or TRBV6-3, the J gene TRBJ1-6; D remains ambiguous. There are 20 residues in the CDR3. The germline V gene encodes CDR1 MNHEY and CDR2 SVGEGT. The V and J ends lost 2 bases and 2 bases respectively, with 22 bases between them.

This clone appeared a single time. The chain uses TRBV4-3 and TRBJ2-2, with 10 bases matching TRBD2. The CDR3 has 18 amino acids. With 4 bases clipped from V and 4 bases from J, the junction kept 12 bases outside the gene matches. The germline gives CDR1 LGHNA, CDR2 YSLEER. CDR3 in amino acids: CASSLIAYSGRSTGELFF. CDR3 coding DNA: TGCGCCAGCAGCCTAATAGCCTATAGCGGGAGGAGCACCGGGGAGCTGTTTTTT.

The chain is built from TRBV5-8 and TRBJ1-1; no definite D call. V was pared by 2 bases and J by 1 base, with 6 bases between. This CDR3 contains 13 residues. From germline, CDR1 is SGHTS and CDR2 YDEGEE. The CDR3 loop is CASSLFKNTEAFF. CDR3 nucleotides: TGTGCCAGCAGCTTATTCAAGAACACTGAAGCTTTCTTT.

The chain employs TRBV6-2 or TRBV6-3 and TRBJ2-7; TRBD1 aligns across 7 bases. After removal of 0 bases from V and 6 bases from J, the junction contained 2 bases not matched to a gene. CDR1 is MNHEY, CDR2 SVGEGT, per germline. The CDR3 has 13 amino acids. Written as DNA, the CDR3 is TGTGCCAGCAGTTACTCGACAGGGACCGAGCAGTACTTC. Protein sequence: CASSYSTGTEQYF.

The rearrangement links TRBV30 to TRBJ1-2, with D uncertain. The germline gives CDR1 GTSNPN, CDR2 SVGIG (reference sequence). The V end was cut by 5 bases, the J end by 6 bases, with 7 bases between. This CDR3 comprises 10 residues. CDR3 amino acids: CAWGRDGYTF. DNA for the CDR3: TGTGCCTGGGGACGGGATGGCTACACCTTC.

This rearrangement joins TRBV18 to TRBJ2-7; D remains unclear. V gave up 3 bases and J gave up 2 bases, with 14 bases separating them. This CDR3 comprises 15 residues. In germline, CDR1 is KGHSH, CDR2 LQKENI. This chain's CDR3 is CASSPVSSTTYEQYF. CDR3 DNA: TGTGCCAGCTCACCGGTTAGCTCAACCACCTACGAGCAGTACTTC.

This chain joins TRBV11-2 and TRBJ1-2, with D tentatively TRBD1 (5 bases). CDR1 is SGHAT and CDR2 is FQNNGV in the germline V gene. The CDR3 is 14 amino acids. V gave up 5 bases and J gave up 6 bases, with 16 bases separating them. The CDR3 DNA follows: TGTGCCAGCAGCGGCGAGATGAGCAGGGATGGCTACACCTTC. This gives the protein CASSGEMSRDGYTF.

This sequence joins TRBV10-3 and TRBJ2-4, with a tentative D call TRBD2 (6 bases). The V gene's germline CDR1 is ENHRY and CDR2 SYGVKD. Trimming pared 1 base from V and 4 bases from J, leaving 11 bases between. The CDR3 has 15 amino acids. CDR3 nucleotide sequence: TGTGCCATCAGTGAGTGGGACCGGGAGAAAAACATTCAGTACTTC. It specifies CAISEWDREKNIQYF.

V gene TRBV25-1 combines with J gene TRBJ1-3; 7 bases fit TRBD1. Per the germline V gene, CDR1 is MGHDK and CDR2 is SYGVNS. The ends lost 4 bases at V and 1 base at J; junction bases unmatched: 10. This CDR3 has 17 amino acids. The CDR3 region has the DNA TGTGCCAGCAGTGCCGCCGGGACAGAGATATCTGGAAACACCATATATTTT. It specifies CASSAAGTEISGNTIYF. Complete variable domain (other parts from reference TRBV25-1 and TRBJ1-3): EADIYQTPRYLVIGTGKKITLECSQTMGHDKMYWYQQDPGMELHLIHYSYGVNSTEKGDLSSESTVSRIRTEHFPLTLESARPSHTSQYLCASSAAGTEISGNTIYFGEGSWLTVV.